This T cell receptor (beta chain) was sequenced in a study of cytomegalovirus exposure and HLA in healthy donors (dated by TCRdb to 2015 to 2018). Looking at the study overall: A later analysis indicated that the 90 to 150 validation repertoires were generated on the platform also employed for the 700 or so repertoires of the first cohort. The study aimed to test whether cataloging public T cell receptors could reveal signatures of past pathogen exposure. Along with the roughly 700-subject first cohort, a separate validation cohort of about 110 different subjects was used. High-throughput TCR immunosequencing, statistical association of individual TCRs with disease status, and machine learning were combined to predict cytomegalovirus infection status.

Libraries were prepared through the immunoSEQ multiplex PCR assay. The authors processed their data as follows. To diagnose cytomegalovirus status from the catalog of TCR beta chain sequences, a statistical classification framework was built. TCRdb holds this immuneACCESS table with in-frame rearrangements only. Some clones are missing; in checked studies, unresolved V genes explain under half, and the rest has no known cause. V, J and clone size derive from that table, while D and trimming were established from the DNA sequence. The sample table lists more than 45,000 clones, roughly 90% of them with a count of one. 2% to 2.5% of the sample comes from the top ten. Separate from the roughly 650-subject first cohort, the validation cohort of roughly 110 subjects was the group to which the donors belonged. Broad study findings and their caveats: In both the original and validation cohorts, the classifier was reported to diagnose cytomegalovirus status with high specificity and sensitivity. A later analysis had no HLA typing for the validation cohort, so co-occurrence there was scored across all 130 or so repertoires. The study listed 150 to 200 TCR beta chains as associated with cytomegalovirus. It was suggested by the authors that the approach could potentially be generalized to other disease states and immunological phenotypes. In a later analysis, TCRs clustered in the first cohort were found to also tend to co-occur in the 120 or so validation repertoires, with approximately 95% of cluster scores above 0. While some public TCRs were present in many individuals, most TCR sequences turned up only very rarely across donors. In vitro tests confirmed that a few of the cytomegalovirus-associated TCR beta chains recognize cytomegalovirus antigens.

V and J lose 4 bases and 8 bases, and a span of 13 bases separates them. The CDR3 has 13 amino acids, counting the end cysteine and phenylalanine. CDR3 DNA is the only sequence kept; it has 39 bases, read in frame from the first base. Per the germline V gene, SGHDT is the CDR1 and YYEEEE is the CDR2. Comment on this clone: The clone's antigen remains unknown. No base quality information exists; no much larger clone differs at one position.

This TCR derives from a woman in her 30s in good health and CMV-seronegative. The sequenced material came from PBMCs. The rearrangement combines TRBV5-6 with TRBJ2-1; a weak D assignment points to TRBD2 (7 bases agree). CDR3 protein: CASSRGLADEQFF. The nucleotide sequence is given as TGTGCCAGCAGCCGGGGGCTAGCGGATGAGCAGTTCTTC.